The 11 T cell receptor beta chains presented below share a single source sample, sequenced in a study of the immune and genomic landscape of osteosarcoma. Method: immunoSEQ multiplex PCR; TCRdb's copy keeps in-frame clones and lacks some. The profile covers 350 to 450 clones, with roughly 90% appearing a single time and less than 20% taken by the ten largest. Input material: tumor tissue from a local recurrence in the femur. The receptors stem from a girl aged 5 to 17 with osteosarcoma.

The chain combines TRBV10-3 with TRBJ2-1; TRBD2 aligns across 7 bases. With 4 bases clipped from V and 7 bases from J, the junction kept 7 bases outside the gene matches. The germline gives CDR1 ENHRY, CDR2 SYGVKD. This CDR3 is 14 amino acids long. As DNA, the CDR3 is TGTGCCATCAGTGGGAGGGAGGGCCAAAATGAGCAGTTCTTC. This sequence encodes CAISGREGQNEQFF.

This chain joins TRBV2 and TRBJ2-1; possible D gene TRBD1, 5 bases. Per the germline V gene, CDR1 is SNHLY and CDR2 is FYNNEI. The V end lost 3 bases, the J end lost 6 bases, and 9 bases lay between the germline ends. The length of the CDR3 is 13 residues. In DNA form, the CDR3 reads TGTGCCAGCAGTGATTTGCAGGGCAATGAGCAGTTCTTC. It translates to CASSDLQGNEQFF.

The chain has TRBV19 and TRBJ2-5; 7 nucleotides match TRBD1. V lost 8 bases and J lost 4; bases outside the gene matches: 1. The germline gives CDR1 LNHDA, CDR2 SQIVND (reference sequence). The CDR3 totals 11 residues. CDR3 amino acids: CASRQGETQYF. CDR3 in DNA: TGTGCCAGTCGACAGGGAGAGACCCAGTACTTC. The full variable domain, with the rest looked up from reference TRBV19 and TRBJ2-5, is DGGITQSPKYLFRKEGQNVTLSCEQNLNHDAMYWYRQDPGQGLRLIYYSQIVNDFQKGDIAEGYSVSREKKESFPLTVTSAQKNPTAFYLCASRQGETQYFGPGTRLLVL.

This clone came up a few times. In DNA form, the CDR3 reads TGTGCCAGCAGCGGTATACCTGAAGCTTTCTTT. Translated, it gives CASSGIPEAFF. This sequence joins TRBV2 and TRBJ1-1; no firm D call. The length of the CDR3 is 11 residues. V lost 6 bases to trimming and J lost 6 bases, with 8 bases between them. Germline lookup yields CDR1 SNHLY and CDR2 FYNNEI.

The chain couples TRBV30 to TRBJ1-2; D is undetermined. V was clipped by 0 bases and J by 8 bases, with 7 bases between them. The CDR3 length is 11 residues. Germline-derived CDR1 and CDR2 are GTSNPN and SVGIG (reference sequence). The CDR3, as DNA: TGTGCCTGGAGTGTCCCCGGGGGCTACACCTTC. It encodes CAWSVPGGYTF.

The CDR3 sequence: CASSVDAYKQFF. The CDR3 bases are TGTGCCAGCAGCGTAGATGCCTACAAGCAGTTCTTC. The chain uses TRBV9 and TRBJ2-1; D uncertain. This CDR3 has 12 amino acids. Trimming took 0 bases from V and 11 from J, leaving 9 bases between them. CDR1 and CDR2 (germline): SGDLS, YYNGEE.

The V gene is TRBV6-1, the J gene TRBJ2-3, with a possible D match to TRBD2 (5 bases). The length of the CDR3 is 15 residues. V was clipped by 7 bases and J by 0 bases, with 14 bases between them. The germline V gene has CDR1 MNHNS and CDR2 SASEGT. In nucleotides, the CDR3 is TGTGCCAGCATCTCCGGGGAGTCTAGCACAGATACGCAGTATTTT. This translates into CASISGESSTDTQYF.

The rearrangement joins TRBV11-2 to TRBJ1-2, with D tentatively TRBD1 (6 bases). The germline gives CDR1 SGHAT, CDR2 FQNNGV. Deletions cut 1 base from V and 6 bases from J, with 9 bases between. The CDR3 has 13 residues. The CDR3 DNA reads TGTGCCAGCAGCTTAGGGGGGCAGGATGGCTACACCTTC. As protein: CASSLGGQDGYTF.

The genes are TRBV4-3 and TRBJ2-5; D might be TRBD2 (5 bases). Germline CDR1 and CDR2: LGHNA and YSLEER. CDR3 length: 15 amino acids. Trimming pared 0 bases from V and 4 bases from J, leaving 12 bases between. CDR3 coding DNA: TGCGCCAGCAGCCAAGAAGGTGGGAGTGGAGAGACCCAGTACTTC. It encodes CASSQEGGSGETQYF.

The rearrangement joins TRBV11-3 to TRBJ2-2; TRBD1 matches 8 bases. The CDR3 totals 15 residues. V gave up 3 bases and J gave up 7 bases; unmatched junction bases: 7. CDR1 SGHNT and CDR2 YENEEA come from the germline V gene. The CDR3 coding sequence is TGTGCCAGCAGCTTGGAACAGGGGGGAAACGGGGAGCTGTTTTTT. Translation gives CASSLEQGGNGELFF.

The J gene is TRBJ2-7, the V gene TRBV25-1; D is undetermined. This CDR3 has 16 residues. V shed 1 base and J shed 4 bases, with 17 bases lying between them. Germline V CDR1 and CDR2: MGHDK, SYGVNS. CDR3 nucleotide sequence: TGTGCCAGCAGTGAATGGGGAAGTCTAGGAGAGTACGAGCAGTACTTC. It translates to CASSEWGSLGEYEQYF.